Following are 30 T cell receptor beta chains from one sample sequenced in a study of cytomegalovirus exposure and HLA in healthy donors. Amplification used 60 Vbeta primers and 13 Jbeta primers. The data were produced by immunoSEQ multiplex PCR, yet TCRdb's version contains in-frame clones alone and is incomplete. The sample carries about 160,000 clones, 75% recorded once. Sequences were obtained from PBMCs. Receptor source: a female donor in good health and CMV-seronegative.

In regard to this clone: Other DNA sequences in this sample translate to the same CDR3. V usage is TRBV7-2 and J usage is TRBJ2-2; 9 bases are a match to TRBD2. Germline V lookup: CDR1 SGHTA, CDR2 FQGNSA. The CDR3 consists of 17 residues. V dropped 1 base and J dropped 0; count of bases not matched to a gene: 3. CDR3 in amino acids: CASSLVSSGANTGELFF. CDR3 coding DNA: TGTGCCAGCAGCTTAGTATCTAGCGGGGCGAACACCGGGGAGCTGTTTTTT.

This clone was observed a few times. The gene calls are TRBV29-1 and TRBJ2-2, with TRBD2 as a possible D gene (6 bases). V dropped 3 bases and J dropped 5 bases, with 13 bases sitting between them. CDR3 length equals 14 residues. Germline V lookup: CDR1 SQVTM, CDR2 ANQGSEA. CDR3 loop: CSVDVEGRTGELFF. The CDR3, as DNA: TGCAGCGTTGATGTAGAGGGGAGGACCGGGGAGCTGTTTTTT.

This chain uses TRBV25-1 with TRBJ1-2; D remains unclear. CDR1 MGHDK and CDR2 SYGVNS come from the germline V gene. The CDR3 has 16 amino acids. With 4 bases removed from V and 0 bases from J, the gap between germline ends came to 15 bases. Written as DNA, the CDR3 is TGTGCCAGCAGTGCGCCGGGAACTCCTTCTAACTATGGCTACACCTTC. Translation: CASSAPGTPSNYGYTF.

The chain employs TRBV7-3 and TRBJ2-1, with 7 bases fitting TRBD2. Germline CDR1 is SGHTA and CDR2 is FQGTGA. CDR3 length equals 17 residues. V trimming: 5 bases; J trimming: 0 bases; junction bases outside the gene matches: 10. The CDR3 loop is CASSPGREASSYNEQFF. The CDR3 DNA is TGTGCCAGCAGCCCCGGACGGGAGGCCAGCTCCTACAATGAGCAGTTCTTC. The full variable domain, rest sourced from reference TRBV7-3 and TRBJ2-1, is GAGVSQTPSNKVTEKGKYVELRCDPISGHTALYWYRQSLGQGPEFLIYFQGTGAADDSGLPNDRFFAVRPEGSVSTLKIQRTERGDSAVYLCASSPGREASSYNEQFFGPGTRLTVL.

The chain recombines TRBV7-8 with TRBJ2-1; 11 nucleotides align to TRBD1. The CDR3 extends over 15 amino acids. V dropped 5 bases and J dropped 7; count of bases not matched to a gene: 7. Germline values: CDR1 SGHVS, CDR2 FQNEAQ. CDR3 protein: CASSIGQGAWNEQFF. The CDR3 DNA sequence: TGTGCCAGCAGCATCGGACAGGGGGCATGGAATGAGCAGTTCTTC. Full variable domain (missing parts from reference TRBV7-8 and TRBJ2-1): GAGVSQSPRYKVAKRGQDVALRCDPISGHVSLFWYQQALGQGPEFLTYFQNEAQLDKSGLPSDRFFAERPEGSVSTLKIQRTQQEDSAVYLCASSIGQGAWNEQFFGPGTRLTVL.

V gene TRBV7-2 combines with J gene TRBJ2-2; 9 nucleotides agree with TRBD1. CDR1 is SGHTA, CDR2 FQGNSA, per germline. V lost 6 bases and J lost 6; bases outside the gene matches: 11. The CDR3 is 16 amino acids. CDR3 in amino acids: CASSHGGRTGAGELFF. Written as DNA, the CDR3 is TGTGCCAGCAGTCACGGTGGCAGGACAGGGGCCGGGGAGCTGTTTTTT.

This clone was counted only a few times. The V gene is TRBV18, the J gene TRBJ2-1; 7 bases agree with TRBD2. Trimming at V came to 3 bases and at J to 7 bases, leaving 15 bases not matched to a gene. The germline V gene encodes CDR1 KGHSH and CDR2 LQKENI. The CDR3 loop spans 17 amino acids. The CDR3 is CASSPLGAGEIRNEQFF. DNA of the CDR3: TGTGCCAGCTCACCTCTAGGGGCGGGAGAGATTCGGAATGAGCAGTTCTTC.

CDR3 sequence (DNA): TGTGCCAGCAGCTTAACTAGCCCGGGACAGGGGGCCCCGAATGGCTACACCTTC. It codes for CASSLTSPGQGAPNGYTF. This chain connects TRBV7-9 to TRBJ1-2; 12 bases line up with TRBD1. V shed 2 bases, J shed 6 bases, and the junction held 13 bases outside the gene matches. CDR1 and CDR2 (germline): SEHNR, FQNEAQ (reference sequence). The CDR3 length is 18 residues.

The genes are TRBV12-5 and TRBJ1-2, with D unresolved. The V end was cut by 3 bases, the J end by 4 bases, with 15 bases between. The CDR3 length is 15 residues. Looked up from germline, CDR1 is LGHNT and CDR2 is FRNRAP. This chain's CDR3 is CASGFALLGPYGYTF. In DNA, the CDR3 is TGTGCTAGTGGTTTCGCACTTTTGGGCCCCTATGGCTACACCTTC.

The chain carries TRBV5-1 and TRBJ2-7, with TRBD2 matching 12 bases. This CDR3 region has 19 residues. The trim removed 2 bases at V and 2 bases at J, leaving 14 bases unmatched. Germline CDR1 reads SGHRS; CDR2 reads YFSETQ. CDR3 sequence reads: CASSFRTSGEYLRAYEQYF. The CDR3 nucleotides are TGCGCCAGCAGCTTTCGGACTAGCGGGGAATACCTCCGAGCCTACGAGCAGTACTTC.

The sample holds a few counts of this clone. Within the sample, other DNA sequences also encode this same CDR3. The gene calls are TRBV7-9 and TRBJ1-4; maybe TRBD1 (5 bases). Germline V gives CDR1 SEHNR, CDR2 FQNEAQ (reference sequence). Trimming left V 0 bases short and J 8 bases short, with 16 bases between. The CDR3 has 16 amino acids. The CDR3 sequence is CASSLAWQGRGEKLFF. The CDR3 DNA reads TGTGCCAGCAGCTTAGCTTGGCAGGGAAGAGGAGAAAAACTGTTTTTT.

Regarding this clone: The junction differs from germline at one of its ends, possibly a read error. CDR3 in amino acids: CASKASGILYGQYF. The DNA for the CDR3 is TGTGCCAGCAAGGCTAGCGGGATACTCTACGGGCAGTACTTC. The chain is built from TRBV27 and TRBJ2-7, with 9 bases aligning to TRBD2. The germline gives CDR1 MNHEY, CDR2 SMNVEV (reference sequence). The CDR3 length is 14 residues.

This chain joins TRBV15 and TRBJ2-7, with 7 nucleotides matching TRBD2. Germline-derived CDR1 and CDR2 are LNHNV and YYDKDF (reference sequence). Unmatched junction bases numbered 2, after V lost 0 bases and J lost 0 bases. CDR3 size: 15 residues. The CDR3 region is CATSRDPGGSYEQYF. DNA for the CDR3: TGTGCCACCAGCAGAGATCCGGGGGGCTCCTACGAGCAGTACTTC.

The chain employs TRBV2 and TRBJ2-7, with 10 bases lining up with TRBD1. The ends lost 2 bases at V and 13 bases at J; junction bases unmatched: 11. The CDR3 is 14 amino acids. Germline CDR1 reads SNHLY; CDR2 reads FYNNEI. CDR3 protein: CASSEMGTGDSEYF. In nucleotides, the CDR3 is TGTGCCAGCAGTGAAATGGGGACAGGGGATTCCGAATACTTC.

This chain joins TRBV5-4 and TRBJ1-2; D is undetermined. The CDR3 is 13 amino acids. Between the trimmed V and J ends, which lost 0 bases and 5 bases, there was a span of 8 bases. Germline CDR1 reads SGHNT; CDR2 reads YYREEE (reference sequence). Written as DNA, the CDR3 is TGTGCCAGCAGCTTGGATACAGTGTATGGCTACACCTTC. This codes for CASSLDTVYGYTF.

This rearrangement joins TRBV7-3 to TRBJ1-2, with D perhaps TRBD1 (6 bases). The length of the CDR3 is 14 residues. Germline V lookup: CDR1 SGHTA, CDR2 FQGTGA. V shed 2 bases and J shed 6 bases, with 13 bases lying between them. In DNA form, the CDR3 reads TGTGCCAGCAGCTTAGGGCCAGGGGTCGATGGCTACACCTTC. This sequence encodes CASSLGPGVDGYTF.

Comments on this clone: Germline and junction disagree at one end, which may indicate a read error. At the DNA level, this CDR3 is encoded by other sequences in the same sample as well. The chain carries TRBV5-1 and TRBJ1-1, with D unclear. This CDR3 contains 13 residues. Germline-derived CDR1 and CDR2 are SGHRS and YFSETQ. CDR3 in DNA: TGCGCCAGCAGTTTGGGAGGGAACACTGAAGCTTTCTTT. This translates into CASSLGGNTEAFF.

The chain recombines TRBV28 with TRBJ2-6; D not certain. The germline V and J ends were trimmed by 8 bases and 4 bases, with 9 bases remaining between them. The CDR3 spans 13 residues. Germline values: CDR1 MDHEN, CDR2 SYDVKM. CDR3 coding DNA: TGTGCCAGCTCGGTGCTGGGGGCCAACGTCCTGACTTTC. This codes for CASSVLGANVLTF.

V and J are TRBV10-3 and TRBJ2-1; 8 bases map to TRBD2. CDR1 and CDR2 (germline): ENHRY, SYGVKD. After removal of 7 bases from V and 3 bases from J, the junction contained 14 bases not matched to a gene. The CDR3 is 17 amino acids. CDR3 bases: TGTGCCATCACCCCTGAGAGCGGGGGCCCCCGCTACAATGAGCAGTTCTTC. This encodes CAITPESGGPRYNEQFF.

CDR3 coding DNA: TGTGCCAGCAGCGTAGACCTAGCGGGGATCTACGAGCAGTACTTC. It is translated as CASSVDLAGIYEQYF. This chain connects TRBV9 to TRBJ2-7; 9 bases are shared with TRBD2. The CDR3 contains 15 residues. Germline V gene lookup returns CDR1 SGDLS and CDR2 YYNGEE. Germline trimming cut 0 bases from V and 3 bases from J; bases unmatched to any gene: 4.

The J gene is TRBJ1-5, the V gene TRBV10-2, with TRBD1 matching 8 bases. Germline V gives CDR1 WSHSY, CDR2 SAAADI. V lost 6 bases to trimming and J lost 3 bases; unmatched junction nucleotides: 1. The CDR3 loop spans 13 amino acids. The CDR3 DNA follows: TGCGCCAGCAGACAGGGGGTCAATCAGCCCCAGCATTTT. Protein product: CASRQGVNQPQHF.

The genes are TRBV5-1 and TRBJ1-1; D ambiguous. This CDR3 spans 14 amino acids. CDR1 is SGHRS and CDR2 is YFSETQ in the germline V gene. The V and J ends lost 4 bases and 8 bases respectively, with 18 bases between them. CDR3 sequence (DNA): TGCGCCAGCAGCGAAAGGTCCGGGAACCAGGAAGCTTTCTTT. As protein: CASSERSGNQEAFF.

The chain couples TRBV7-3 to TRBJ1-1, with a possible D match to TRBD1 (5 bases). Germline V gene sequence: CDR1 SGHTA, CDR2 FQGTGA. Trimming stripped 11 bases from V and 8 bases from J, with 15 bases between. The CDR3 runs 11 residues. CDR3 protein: CASRGRGEAFF. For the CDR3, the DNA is TGTGCCTCCCGAGGCCGGGGGGAAGCTTTCTTT.

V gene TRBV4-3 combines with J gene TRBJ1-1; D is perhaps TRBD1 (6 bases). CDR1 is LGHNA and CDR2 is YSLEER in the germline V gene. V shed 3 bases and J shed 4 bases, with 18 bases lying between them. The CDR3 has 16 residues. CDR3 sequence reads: CASSQHRATRGTEAFF. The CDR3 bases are TGCGCCAGCAGCCAGCACAGGGCCACGCGTGGCACTGAAGCTTTCTTT.

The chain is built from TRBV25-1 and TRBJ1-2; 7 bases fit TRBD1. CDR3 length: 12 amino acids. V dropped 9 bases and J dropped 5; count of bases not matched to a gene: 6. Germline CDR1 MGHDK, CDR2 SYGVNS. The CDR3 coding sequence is TGTGCCAGTAGGGCAGGGGGGTATGGCTACACCTTC. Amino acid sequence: CASRAGGYGYTF.

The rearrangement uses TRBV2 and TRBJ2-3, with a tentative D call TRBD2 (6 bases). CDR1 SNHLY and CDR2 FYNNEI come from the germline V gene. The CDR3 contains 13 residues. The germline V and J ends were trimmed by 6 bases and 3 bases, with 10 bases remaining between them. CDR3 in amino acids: CASRGLATDTQYF. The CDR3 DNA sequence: TGTGCCAGCAGGGGCCTAGCGACAGATACGCAGTATTTT.

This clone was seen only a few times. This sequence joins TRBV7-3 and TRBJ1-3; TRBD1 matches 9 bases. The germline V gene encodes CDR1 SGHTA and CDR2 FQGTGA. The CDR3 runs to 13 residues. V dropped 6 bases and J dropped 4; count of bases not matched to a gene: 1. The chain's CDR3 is CASSTGGGNTIYF. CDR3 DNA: TGTGCCAGCAGTACAGGGGGCGGAAACACCATATATTTT.

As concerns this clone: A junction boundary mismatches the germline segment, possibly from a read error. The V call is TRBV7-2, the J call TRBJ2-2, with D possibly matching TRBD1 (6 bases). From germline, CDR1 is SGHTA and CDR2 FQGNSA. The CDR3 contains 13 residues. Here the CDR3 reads CAGSSTGTGELFF. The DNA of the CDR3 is TGTGCCGGCAGCTCAACAGGGACCGGGGAGCTGTTTTTT.

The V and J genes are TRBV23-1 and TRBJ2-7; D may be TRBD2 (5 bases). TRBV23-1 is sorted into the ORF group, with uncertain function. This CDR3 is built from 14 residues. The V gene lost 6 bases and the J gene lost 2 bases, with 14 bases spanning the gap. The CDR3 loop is CASSHGKGAYEQYF. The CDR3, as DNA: TGCGCCAGCAGCCATGGGAAGGGAGCCTACGAGCAGTACTTC.

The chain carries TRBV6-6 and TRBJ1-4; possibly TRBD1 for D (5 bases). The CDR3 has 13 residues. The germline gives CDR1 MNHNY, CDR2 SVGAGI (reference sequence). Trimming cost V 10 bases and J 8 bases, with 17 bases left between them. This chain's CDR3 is CAIQGGYGEKLFF. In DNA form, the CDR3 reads TGTGCCATCCAGGGAGGGTATGGGGAAAAACTGTTTTTT.